Each of the 8 T cell receptor beta chains below was sequenced from the same sample in a study of OX40 agonist ivuxolimab in advanced cancers. Clones were sequenced by immunoSEQ multiplex PCR, and TCRdb holds only the in-frame ones, with some missing. Among about 56,000 clones listed, around 83% were seen once. The sample in question was CD4+ or CD8+ T cells sorted from blood, obtained in a trial of the OX40 agonist ivuxolimab. The receptors were gathered from an adult with an advanced solid tumor such as melanoma, head and neck, liver or kidney cancer.

V usage is TRBV27 and J usage is TRBJ1-1; D unresolved. V was shortened by 3 bases and J by 0 bases, with 8 bases between the two germline ends. CDR1 is MNHEY, CDR2 SMNVEV, per germline (reference sequence). CDR3 length: 14 residues. CDR3 DNA: TGTGCCAGCAGTTTGTTTGCGATGAACACTGAAGCTTTCTTT. Its translation: CASSLFAMNTEAFF.

The sample holds a few counts of this clone. The chain recombines TRBV7-3 with TRBJ1-6, with no clear D. The CDR3 is made up of 15 amino acids. V lost 0 bases and J lost 5, with 8 bases in between. Germline CDR1 and CDR2: SGHTA and FQGTGA. In nucleotides, the CDR3 is TGTGCCAGCAGCTTAACTTACGGGAATAATTCACCCCTCCACTTT. Amino acid sequence: CASSLTYGNNSPLHF. Full variable domain (missing parts from reference TRBV7-3 and TRBJ1-6): GAGVSQTPSNKVTEKGKYVELRCDPISGHTALYWYRQSLGQGPEFLIYFQGTGAADDSGLPNDRFFAVRPEGSVSTLKIQRTERGDSAVYLCASSLTYGNNSPLHFGNGTRLTVT.

This clone was counted between two and nine times. This chain uses TRBV7-8 with TRBJ2-7; 8 bases match TRBD1. This CDR3 has 14 residues. Germline CDR1 is SGHVS and CDR2 is FQNEAQ. Germline trimming cut 10 bases from V and 1 base from J; bases unmatched to any gene: 9. The CDR3 DNA is TGTGCCAACCCAGACAGGGGTGGTTCCTACGAGCAGTACTTC. Protein product: CANPDRGGSYEQYF. Looking up the rest from reference TRBV7-8 and TRBJ2-7 gives the full variable domain: GAGVSQSPRYKVAKRGQDVALRCDPISGHVSLFWYQQALGQGPEFLTYFQNEAQLDKSGLPSDRFFAERPEGSVSTLKIQRTQQEDSAVYLCANPDRGGSYEQYFGPGTRLTVT.

The genes are TRBV5-8 and TRBJ1-1; no clear D. V was pared by 2 bases and J by 1 base, with 9 bases between. Germline CDR1 reads SGHTS; CDR2 reads YDEGEE. CDR3 length: 14 residues. In DNA form, the CDR3 reads TGTGCCAGCAGCTTTGGTATGGGGAACACTGAAGCTTTCTTT. Residues: CASSFGMGNTEAFF.

V gene TRBV7-9 combines with J gene TRBJ2-5; D possibly corresponds to TRBD1 (5 bases). This CDR3 region has 16 residues. Germline CDR1 SEHNR, CDR2 FQNEAQ (reference sequence). Trimming took off 0 bases at V and 5 bases at J, with 16 bases between the two ends. This CDR3 is CASSLAGRGLMETQYF. In DNA, the CDR3 is TGTGCCAGCAGCTTAGCGGGAAGGGGTTTAATGGAGACCCAGTACTTC.

The chain couples TRBV6-5 to TRBJ2-1; D remains unclear. CDR3 length: 11 amino acids. CDR1 MNHEY and CDR2 SVGAGI come from the germline V gene. Trimming left V 8 bases short and J 5 bases short, with 7 bases between. This CDR3 reads CASLTDNEQFF. The CDR3 DNA follows: TGTGCCAGCCTAACAGACAATGAGCAGTTCTTC.

The chain has TRBV19 and TRBJ2-5, with TRBD2 identical over 7 bases. Germline trimming cut 3 bases from V and 5 bases from J; bases unmatched to any gene: 9. The CDR3 loop spans 15 amino acids. Germline values: CDR1 LNHDA, CDR2 SQIVND (reference sequence). The CDR3 sequence: CASSIRGRASETQYF. The CDR3, as DNA: TGTGCCAGTAGTATTCGTGGGAGGGCCTCTGAGACCCAGTACTTC.

V gene TRBV28 combines with J gene TRBJ2-7, with 8 bases fitting TRBD1. CDR1 is MDHEN and CDR2 is SYDVKM in the germline V gene. This CDR3 contains 16 residues. V was clipped by 6 bases and J by 4 bases; unmatched bases: 14. The chain's CDR3 is CASSRPVAGGAYEQYF. CDR3 sequence (DNA): TGTGCCAGCAGCCGCCCGGTGGCAGGGGGCGCGTACGAGCAGTACTTC.